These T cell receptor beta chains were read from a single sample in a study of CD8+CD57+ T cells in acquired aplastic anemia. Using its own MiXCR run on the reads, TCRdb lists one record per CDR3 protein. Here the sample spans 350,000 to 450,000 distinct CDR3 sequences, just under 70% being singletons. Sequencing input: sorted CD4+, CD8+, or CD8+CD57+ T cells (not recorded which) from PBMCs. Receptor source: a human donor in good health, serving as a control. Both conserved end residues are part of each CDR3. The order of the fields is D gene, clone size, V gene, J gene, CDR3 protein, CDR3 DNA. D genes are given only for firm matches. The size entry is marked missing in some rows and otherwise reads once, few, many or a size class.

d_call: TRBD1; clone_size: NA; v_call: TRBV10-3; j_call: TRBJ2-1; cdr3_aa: CAKGQGKENEQFF; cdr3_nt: TGTGCCAAGGGACAGGGGAAGGAAAATGAGCAGTTCTTC
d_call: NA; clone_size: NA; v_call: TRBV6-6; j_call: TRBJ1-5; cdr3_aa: CASSAGMNQPQHF; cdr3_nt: TGTGCCAGCAGTGCGGGGATGAACCAGCCCCAGCATTTT
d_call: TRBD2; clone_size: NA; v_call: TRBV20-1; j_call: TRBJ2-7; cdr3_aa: CSARDGHYAGGFSYEQYF; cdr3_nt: TGCAGTGCTAGAGATGGTCACTACGCGGGGGGCTTTTCCTACGAGCAGTACTTC
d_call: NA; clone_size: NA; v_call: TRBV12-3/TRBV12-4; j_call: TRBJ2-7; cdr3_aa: CASSKLAGRDAYEQYF; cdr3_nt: TGTGCCAGCAGTAAATTGGCCGGCCGGGACGCCTACGAGCAGTACTTC
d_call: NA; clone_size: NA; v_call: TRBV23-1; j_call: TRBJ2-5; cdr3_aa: CASSFAGAPETQYF; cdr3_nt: TGCGCCAGCAGCTTTGCCGGCGCCCCGGAGACCCAGTACTTC
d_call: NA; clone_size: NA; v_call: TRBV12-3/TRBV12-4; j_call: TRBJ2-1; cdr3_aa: CASSFTKYFSSYNEQFF; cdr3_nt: TGTGCCAGCAGTTTTACTAAATATTTCAGCTCCTACAATGAGCAGTTCTTC
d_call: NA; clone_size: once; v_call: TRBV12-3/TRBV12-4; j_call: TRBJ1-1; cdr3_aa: CASRLSPGIGAFF; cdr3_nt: TGTGCCAGCAGGCTTAGCCCGGGAATTGGAGCTTTCTTT
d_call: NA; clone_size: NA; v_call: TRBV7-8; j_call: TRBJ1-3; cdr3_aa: CAGSSGNTIYF; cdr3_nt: TGTGCCGGTAGCTCTGGAAACACCATATATTTT
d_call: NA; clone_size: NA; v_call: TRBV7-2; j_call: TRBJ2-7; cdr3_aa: CASTLPTPTYEHTF; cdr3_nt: TGTGCCAGCACCTTACCGACCCCCACCTATGAGCACACCTTC
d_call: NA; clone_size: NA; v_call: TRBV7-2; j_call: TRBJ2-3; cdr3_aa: CASSLSRTDTQYF; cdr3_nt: TGTGCCAGCAGCTTGTCCCGGACAGATACGCAGTATTTT
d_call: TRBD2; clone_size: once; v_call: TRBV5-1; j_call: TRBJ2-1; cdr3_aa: CASSALANNEQFF; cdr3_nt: TGCGCCAGCAGCGCACTAGCGAACAATGAGCAGTTCTTC
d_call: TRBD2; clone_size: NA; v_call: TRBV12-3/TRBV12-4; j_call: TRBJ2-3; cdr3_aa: CASSLGGGGLNTDTQYF; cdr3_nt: TGTGCCAGCAGTTTAGGGGGCGGGGGGCTAAACACAGATACGCAGTATTTT
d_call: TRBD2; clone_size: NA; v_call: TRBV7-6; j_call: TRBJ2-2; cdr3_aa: CASSPLSGTMATQLFF; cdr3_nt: TGTGCCAGCAGCCCCCTAAGTGGGACTATGGCTACACAGCTGTTTTTT
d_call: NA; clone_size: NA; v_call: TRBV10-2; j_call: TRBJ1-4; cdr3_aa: CASSESRGQRDELFF; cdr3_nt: TGCGCCAGCAGTGAGTCAAGGGGCCAAAGGGACGAACTGTTTTTT